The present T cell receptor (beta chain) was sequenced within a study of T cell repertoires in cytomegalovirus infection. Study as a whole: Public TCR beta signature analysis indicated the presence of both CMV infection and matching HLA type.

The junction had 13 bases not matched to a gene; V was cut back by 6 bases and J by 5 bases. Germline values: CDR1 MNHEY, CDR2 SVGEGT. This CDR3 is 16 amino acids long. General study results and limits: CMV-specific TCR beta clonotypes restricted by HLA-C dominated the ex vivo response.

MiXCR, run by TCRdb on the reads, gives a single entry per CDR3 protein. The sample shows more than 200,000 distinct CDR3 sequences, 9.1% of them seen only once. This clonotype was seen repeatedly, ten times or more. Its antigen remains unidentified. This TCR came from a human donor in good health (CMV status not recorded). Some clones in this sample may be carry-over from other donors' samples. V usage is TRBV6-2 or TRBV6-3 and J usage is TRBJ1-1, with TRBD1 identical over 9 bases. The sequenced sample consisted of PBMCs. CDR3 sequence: CASSQGPQGAYTEAFF. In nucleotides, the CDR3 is TGTGCCAGCAGCCAGGGCCCACAGGGGGCGTATACTGAAGCTTTCTTT.